Only one count was recorded for the clone carrying this TCR beta chain. In the PCR, 60 Vbeta and 13 Jbeta primers were used. The data were produced by immunoSEQ multiplex PCR, yet TCRdb's version contains in-frame clones alone and is incomplete. The sample lists more than 100,000 clones; 60% to 80% were seen once. V lost 5 bases and J lost 0; bases outside the gene matches: 7. This CDR3 region has 16 residues. CDR1 and CDR2 (germline): SGHTA, FQGTGA. This sample stems from a study of cytomegalovirus exposure and HLA in healthy donors. This clonotype was obtained from a man aged 50 or older in good health and CMV-seropositive. Specimen: PBMCs. V usage is TRBV7-3 and J usage is TRBJ1-3; 7 nucleotides match TRBD1. The CDR3 nucleotides are TGTGCCAGCAGCCTAGAGGGACAGTTCTCTGGAAACACCATATATTTT. Residues: CASSLEGQFSGNTIYF.